The clone carrying this T cell receptor beta chain is labeled as medium-sized (0.01 to 0.1%). V lost 4 bases and J lost 1, with 11 bases in between. This CDR3 contains 14 residues. Germline CDR1 and CDR2: MNHEY and SMNVEV (reference sequence). Time point: sample taken at primary tumor resection. Whole RNA, which was extracted from tumor, nontumor lung tissue or frozen PBMC, was sequenced without any cell sorting. The sample is drawn from a study of spatial heterogeneity in lung cancer. For the study at large: Mean representation of each unique TCR and UMI combination in the raw reads exceeded ten occurrences.

Each CDR3 protein is one row after TCRdb ran MiXCR on the 5' RACE reads. Of about 2,000 distinct CDR3 sequences in the sample, approximately 6.3% were seen once. The chain uses TRBV27 and TRBJ2-7; D may correspond to TRBD1 or TRBD2 (5 bases each). The sequence was obtained from a male donor with early-stage non-small cell lung cancer. The input for sequencing was normal lung tissue next to the tumor, taken at surgery. CDR3 sequence (DNA): TGTGCCAGCAGTTCCGGGGACGCGTCCTACGAGCAGTACTTC. Translation: CASSSGDASYEQYF.